This T cell receptor (beta chain) was captured by sequencing in a study of early T cells in non-severe SARS-CoV-2 infection. Across the study: The study sequenced bulk RNA from unsorted whole blood, with chains unpaired.

Study observations and caveats: Database matching using VDJdb favored anti-spike CD8 responses, with private and CD4 specificities left missing.

The table lists this clonotype with many counts. Its antigen is undetermined. CDR1 and CDR2 (germline): KGHDR, SFDVKD. V trimming: 4 bases; J trimming: 7 bases; junction bases outside the gene matches: 8. This CDR3 is built from 17 residues. One entry per CDR3 protein results from TCRdb running MiXCR on the 5' RACE reads. This repertoire shows 20,000 to 25,000 distinct CDR3 sequences, 5.3% found once; its top ten account for 9.5% to 12%. The genes are TRBV24-1 and TRBJ2-2, with 13 positions matching TRBD2. This clonotype was sampled from an adult who was a healthcare worker with PCR-confirmed SARS-CoV-2 infection or an uninfected control (not recorded which). Specimen: whole blood. CDR3 DNA: TGTGCCACCAGTGACCTGGGGACTAGCGGGAAAGGCGGGGAGCTGTTTTTT. Translating gives CATSDLGTSGKGGELFF.